The 20 T cell receptor beta chains in this list originate from one sample, sequenced in a study of T cells after yellow fever vaccination. MiXCR was run by TCRdb on the 5' RACE reads, yielding one entry per CDR3 protein. Altogether 450,000 to 600,000 distinct CDR3 sequences are present, approximately 15% being singletons, with the ten largest covering around 15%. Here the sequenced sample was PBMCs, taken on the day of the yellow fever booster vaccination. These TCRs come from a man aged 25-40 years who received the YFV17D yellow fever vaccine.

This clonotype was seen more than once but under ten times. The J gene is TRBJ2-7, the V gene TRBV7-6; 9 nucleotides line up with TRBD2. The J segment lost 6 bases and the V segment lost 0 bases, leaving 3 bases of the junction unmatched. The germline V gene encodes CDR1 SGHVS and CDR2 FNYEAQ. The CDR3 runs to 14 residues. The CDR3 region has the DNA TGTGCCAGCAGCTTAGCTAGCGGGAGTCGCGAGCAGTACTTC. The encoded protein is CASSLASGSREQYF.

There are a few counts of this clonotype. The chain carries TRBV11-2 and TRBJ2-3; D gene uncertain. The germline V gene encodes CDR1 SGHAT and CDR2 FQNNGV. V was trimmed by 0 bases and J by 6 bases, leaving 10 bases between them. The CDR3 is made up of 14 amino acids. Here the CDR3 reads CASSLDPSSDTQYF. CDR3 bases: TGTGCCAGCAGCTTAGATCCTAGTTCCGATACGCAGTATTTT.

V and J are TRBV20-1 and TRBJ2-6; possible D gene TRBD2, 7 bases. V lost 6 bases and J lost 0, with 21 bases in between. The CDR3 runs to 18 residues. Germline loops: CDR1 DFQATT, CDR2 SNEGSKA (reference sequence). CDR3 DNA sequence: TGCAGTGCCAATGAGGGGGGGCCGCGAGTCTCTGGGGCCAACGTCCTGACTTTC. Translated, it gives CSANEGGPRVSGANVLTF.

This clonotype was observed a few times. The rearrangement uses TRBV5-1 and TRBJ1-1; 10 bases agree with TRBD1. This CDR3 spans 15 amino acids. Germline assignment: CDR1 SGHRS and CDR2 YFSETQ. V lost 7 bases, J lost 5 bases, and 11 bases stayed unmatched. The CDR3 region has the DNA TGCGCCAGCGGGACAGGGGCGGCACGTGGGACTGAAGCTTTCTTT. Its protein product is CASGTGAARGTEAFF.

The chain couples TRBV24-1 to TRBJ2-2; 11 bases are shared with TRBD2. CDR3 length: 16 residues. Germline CDR1 is KGHDR and CDR2 is SFDVKD. The V gene end was trimmed by 3 bases and the J gene end by 5 bases; junction bases not matched to a gene: 4. The CDR3, as DNA: TGTGCCACCAGTGATCAGTCTAGCGGGAGGACCGGGGAGCTGTTTTTT. Translating gives CATSDQSSGRTGELFF.

This clonotype was seen a handful of times. The chain uses TRBV6-1 and TRBJ2-3, with D perhaps TRBD1 (6 bases). The CDR3 totals 14 residues. V lost 6 bases and J lost 2, with 12 bases in between. CDR1 and CDR2 (germline): MNHNS, SASEGT. The CDR3 spells CASSIQGHTDTQYF. The CDR3 region has the DNA TGTGCCAGCAGCATCCAGGGGCACACAGATACGCAGTATTTT.

At least ten counts were recorded for this clonotype. The gene calls are TRBV7-2 and TRBJ2-7, with D unclear. The germline V and J ends were trimmed by 4 bases and 6 bases, with 16 bases remaining between them. The length of the CDR3 is 14 residues. Germline V gives CDR1 SGHTA, CDR2 FQGNSA. The CDR3 is CASSSSLGVTEQYF. As DNA, the CDR3 is TGTGCCAGCAGCTCCTCGCTGGGTGTAACCGAGCAGTACTTC.

About this clonotype: Because the CDR3 is missing its conserved closing phenylalanine or tryptophan, this is likely a read error. The rearrangement joins TRBV5-1 to TRBJ2-7; D is perhaps TRBD2 (6 bases). The CDR3 consists of 14 residues. Germline V gene data show CDR1 as SGHRS and CDR2 as YFSETQ. V shed 4 bases and J shed 5 bases, with 16 bases lying between them. CDR3 DNA sequence: TGCGCCAGCAGCACGGGACTTAACCCCAACGAGCAGTACTTA. This sequence encodes CASSTGLNPNEQYL.

The chain has TRBV5-4 and TRBJ2-1; D is uncertain. V lost 2 bases and J 6 bases, leaving 12 bases between the germline ends. This CDR3 is built from 14 residues. Germline CDR1 and CDR2: SGHNT and YYREEE (reference sequence). CDR3 sequence (DNA): TGTGCCAGCAGCTTTGAGAGCCCCCCCAATGAGCAGTTCTTC. It is translated as CASSFESPPNEQFF.

The chain recombines TRBV29-1 with TRBJ2-7; D could derive from TRBD1 or TRBD2 (5 bases each). With 4 bases removed from V and 4 bases from J, the gap between germline ends came to 11 bases. CDR3 length: 12 amino acids. The V gene's germline CDR1 is SQVTM and CDR2 ANQGSEA. The CDR3 is CSVASGGYEQYF. For the CDR3, the DNA is TGCAGCGTTGCCTCTGGGGGTTACGAGCAGTACTTC.

This clonotype has a count of ten or more. The chain carries TRBV5-4 and TRBJ1-2; 9 bases are a match to TRBD1. CDR1 is SGHNT and CDR2 is YYREEE in the germline V gene (reference sequence). V gave up 4 bases and J gave up 5 bases; unmatched junction bases: 6. This CDR3 is built from 14 residues. The CDR3 here is CASSRTGELYGYTF. CDR3 coding DNA: TGTGCCAGCAGCAGGACAGGGGAACTATATGGCTACACCTTC.

The chain employs TRBV18 and TRBJ2-7; D remains unclear. Between the trimmed V and J ends, which lost 3 bases and 1 base, there was a span of 7 bases. Germline V gives CDR1 KGHSH, CDR2 LQKENI. The CDR3 contains 13 residues. The CDR3 protein is CASSPARSYEQYF. The DNA for the CDR3 is TGTGCCAGCTCACCGGCCAGGTCCTACGAGCAGTACTTC. The complete variable domain, with remaining parts taken from reference TRBV18 and TRBJ2-7, reads NAGVMQNPRHLVRRRGQEARLRCSPMKGHSHVYWYRQLPEEGLKFMVYLQKENIIDESGMPKERFSAEFPKEGPSILRIQQVVRGDSAAYFCASSPARSYEQYFGPGTRLTVT.

V and J are TRBV6-6 and TRBJ1-1, with D perhaps TRBD1 (6 bases). CDR3 length equals 12 residues. V lost 6 bases and J 7 bases, leaving 12 bases between the germline ends. Germline loops: CDR1 MNHNY, CDR2 SVGAGI (reference sequence). The CDR3 DNA reads TGTGCCAGCAGCAGAAACAGGGTTGAAGCTTTCTTT. It codes for CASSRNRVEAFF.

CDR3: CASSPGTSGRVLNEQFF. The DNA for the CDR3 is TGTGCCAGCAGCCCAGGGACTAGCGGGAGGGTCTTAAATGAGCAGTTCTTC. The rearrangement uses TRBV14 and TRBJ2-1; 16 positions agree with TRBD2. The CDR3 runs to 17 residues. Germline trimming cut 4 bases from V and 7 bases from J; bases unmatched to any gene: 7. Germline V gene data show CDR1 as SGHDN and CDR2 as FVKESK.

This chain uses TRBV19 with TRBJ2-7; D may correspond to TRBD1 or TRBD2 (5 bases each). Germline V gene lookup returns CDR1 LNHDA and CDR2 SQIVND (reference sequence). Trimming shortened V by 8 bases and J by 3 bases, and 17 bases separated the two germline ends. The CDR3 sequence is 14 residues long. The CDR3 nucleotides are TGTGCCAGTGGGACCGCAGCGGATTTCTACGAGCAGTACTTC. This gives the protein CASGTAADFYEQYF.

A few counts support this clonotype. J is TRBJ2-2 and V is TRBV18; 12 bases agree with TRBD2. The J segment lost 7 bases and the V segment lost 0 bases, leaving 3 bases of the junction unmatched. The V gene's germline CDR1 is KGHSH and CDR2 LQKENI. The CDR3 covers 16 residues. In DNA, the CDR3 is TGTGCCAGCTCACCACCGGGACTAGCGGGTTTCGGGGAGCTGTTTTTT. It encodes CASSPPGLAGFGELFF.

The J gene is TRBJ1-5, the V gene TRBV15, with 7 nucleotides matching TRBD1. This CDR3 contains 15 residues. The germline V gene has CDR1 LNHNV and CDR2 YYDKDF (reference sequence). With V trimmed by 2 bases and J by 2 bases, 3 bases remained unmatched. The CDR3 DNA follows: TGTGCCACCAGCAGATTAACAGGGGGCAATCAGCCCCAGCATTTT. Residues: CATSRLTGGNQPQHF.

The chain has TRBV7-2 and TRBJ1-1, with D unresolved. CDR3 length: 13 residues. The V gene's germline CDR1 is SGHTA and CDR2 FQGNSA. Trimming stripped 6 bases from V and 8 bases from J, with 16 bases between. CDR3 bases: TGTGCCAGCAGACAAATTGGAGGAGGCGAAGCTTTCTTT. Translating gives CASRQIGGGEAFF.

This rearrangement joins TRBV24-1 to TRBJ2-3; 9 bases agree with TRBD1. CDR3 size: 15 residues. J was trimmed by 1 base and V by 5 bases; bases with no gene match: 3. Germline lookup yields CDR1 KGHDR and CDR2 SFDVKD. CDR3 protein: CATSAGQGGTDTQYF. The CDR3 DNA reads as TGTGCCACCAGTGCGGGACAGGGCGGCACAGATACGCAGTATTTT.

The J gene is TRBJ1-2, the V gene TRBV6-1; perhaps TRBD1 as D (6 bases). V was clipped by 8 bases and J by 6 bases, with 22 bases between them. Germline CDR1 and CDR2: MNHNS and SASEGT. The CDR3 extends over 15 amino acids. CDR3 sequence: CASVTPQDRWDGYTF. CDR3 in DNA: TGTGCCAGCGTAACCCCCCAGGACAGATGGGATGGCTACACCTTC.